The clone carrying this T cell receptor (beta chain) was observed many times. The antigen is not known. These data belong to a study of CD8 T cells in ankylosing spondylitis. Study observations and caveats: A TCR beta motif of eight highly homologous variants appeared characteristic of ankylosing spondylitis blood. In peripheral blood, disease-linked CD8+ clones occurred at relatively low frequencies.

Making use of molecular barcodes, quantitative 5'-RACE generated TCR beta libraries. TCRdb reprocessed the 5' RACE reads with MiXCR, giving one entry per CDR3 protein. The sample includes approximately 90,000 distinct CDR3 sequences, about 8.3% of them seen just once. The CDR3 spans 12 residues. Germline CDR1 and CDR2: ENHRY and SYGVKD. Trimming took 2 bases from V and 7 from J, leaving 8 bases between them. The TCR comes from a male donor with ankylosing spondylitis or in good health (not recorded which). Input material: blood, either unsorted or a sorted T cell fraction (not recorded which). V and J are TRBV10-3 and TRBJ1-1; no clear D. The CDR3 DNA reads TGTGCCATCAGTGAGCTCCCGGGTGAAGCTTTCTTT. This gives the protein CAISELPGEAFF.